This TCR beta chain emerged from a study of CD8+CD57+ T cells in acquired aplastic anemia. Study-wide background: On average, sorted CD4+ and CD8+ cells gave roughly 3 ug of DNA. Reads per healthy sample averaged about 10 million (CD4+) and some 12 million (CD8+).

CDR3 and TCR beta VDJ profiling relied on a genomic DNA template. TCRdb itself ran the reads through MiXCR, one entry per CDR3 protein. The sample shows about 130,000 distinct CDR3 sequences, less than 45% of them seen only once. This clonotype was observed at least ten times. Its cognate antigen is unknown. Study-wide results and caveats: No significant difference in CD8+ Simpson's diversity was found between patients and controls. There were 25 to 35 CD8+ CDR3 sequences that occurred in both patients and controls.

The receptor's source is a human donor in good health, serving as a control. The sequenced sample consisted of sorted CD4+, CD8+, or CD8+CD57+ T cells (not recorded which) from PBMCs.

The CDR3 region is CASSLFPGTVNEKLFF. In nucleotides, the CDR3 is TGTGCCAGCAGCTTATTCCCGGGGACAGTGAATGAAAAACTGTTTTTT. This rearrangement joins TRBV7-2 to TRBJ1-4; 7 bases map to TRBD1. The CDR3 covers 16 residues. J gave up 5 bases and V 2 bases, and 8 bases lay outside the gene matches. Per the germline V gene, CDR1 is SGHTA and CDR2 is FQGNSA.